This TCR beta chain derives from a study of CD8 T cells in ankylosing spondylitis. Whole-study results and caveats: Seemingly distinctive of ankylosing spondylitis blood was a TCR beta motif formed by eight highly homologous variants. In synovial fluid and blood from reactive arthritis, some motif variants were previously reported.

Notes on this clonotype: Its specificity is not known.

Germline loops: CDR1 MGHRA, CDR2 YSYEKL. This CDR3 contains 16 residues. With 0 bases clipped from V and 3 bases from J, the junction kept 7 bases outside the gene matches. TCR beta libraries were made by quantitative 5'-RACE with molecular barcodes. One entry per CDR3 protein results from TCRdb running MiXCR on the 5' RACE reads. The sample records a few hundred thousand distinct CDR3 sequences, more than 9.5% being singletons. Sequencing used blood, either unsorted or a sorted T cell fraction (not recorded which). The chain recombines TRBV4-1 with TRBJ2-7; 8 bases line up with TRBD1. The receptor was isolated from a male donor with ankylosing spondylitis. CDR3 nucleotides: TGCGCCAGCAGCCAAGAAACGACAGGGGAATTCTACGAGCAGTACTTC. This codes for CASSQETTGEFYEQYF.